Included here is one T cell receptor (beta chain) sequence, with context. Its cognate antigen is unknown. The sample originates from a study of siplizumab effects on memory and regulatory T cells. Regarding the study as a whole: Researchers could map only a minor fraction of alloreactive clones to unstimulated subsets. The drug siplizumab significantly decreased the alloreactive sequences that could be traced to unstimulated CD4+ memory cells. In siplizumab cultures, the suppressive function of proliferating Tregs remained unconfirmed.

Assay: immunoSEQ multiplex PCR; the TCRdb copy retains only in-frame clones and omits some. The sample holds over 85,000 clones, roughly 90% seen once. The CDR3 sequence is 16 residues long. The germline V and J ends were trimmed by 0 bases and 4 bases, with 13 bases remaining between them. Germline assignment: CDR1 SGDLS and CDR2 YYNGEE. This sequence was found in a human donor in good health. The chain is built from TRBV9 and TRBJ2-2, with D tentatively TRBD1 or TRBD2 (5 bases each). What was sequenced was CD4+ T cells sorted from blood. The CDR3 DNA reads as TGTGCCAGCAGCGTAGTTCCGGGGACGGCCACCGGGGAGCTGTTTTTT. Translated, it gives CASSVVPGTATGELFF.